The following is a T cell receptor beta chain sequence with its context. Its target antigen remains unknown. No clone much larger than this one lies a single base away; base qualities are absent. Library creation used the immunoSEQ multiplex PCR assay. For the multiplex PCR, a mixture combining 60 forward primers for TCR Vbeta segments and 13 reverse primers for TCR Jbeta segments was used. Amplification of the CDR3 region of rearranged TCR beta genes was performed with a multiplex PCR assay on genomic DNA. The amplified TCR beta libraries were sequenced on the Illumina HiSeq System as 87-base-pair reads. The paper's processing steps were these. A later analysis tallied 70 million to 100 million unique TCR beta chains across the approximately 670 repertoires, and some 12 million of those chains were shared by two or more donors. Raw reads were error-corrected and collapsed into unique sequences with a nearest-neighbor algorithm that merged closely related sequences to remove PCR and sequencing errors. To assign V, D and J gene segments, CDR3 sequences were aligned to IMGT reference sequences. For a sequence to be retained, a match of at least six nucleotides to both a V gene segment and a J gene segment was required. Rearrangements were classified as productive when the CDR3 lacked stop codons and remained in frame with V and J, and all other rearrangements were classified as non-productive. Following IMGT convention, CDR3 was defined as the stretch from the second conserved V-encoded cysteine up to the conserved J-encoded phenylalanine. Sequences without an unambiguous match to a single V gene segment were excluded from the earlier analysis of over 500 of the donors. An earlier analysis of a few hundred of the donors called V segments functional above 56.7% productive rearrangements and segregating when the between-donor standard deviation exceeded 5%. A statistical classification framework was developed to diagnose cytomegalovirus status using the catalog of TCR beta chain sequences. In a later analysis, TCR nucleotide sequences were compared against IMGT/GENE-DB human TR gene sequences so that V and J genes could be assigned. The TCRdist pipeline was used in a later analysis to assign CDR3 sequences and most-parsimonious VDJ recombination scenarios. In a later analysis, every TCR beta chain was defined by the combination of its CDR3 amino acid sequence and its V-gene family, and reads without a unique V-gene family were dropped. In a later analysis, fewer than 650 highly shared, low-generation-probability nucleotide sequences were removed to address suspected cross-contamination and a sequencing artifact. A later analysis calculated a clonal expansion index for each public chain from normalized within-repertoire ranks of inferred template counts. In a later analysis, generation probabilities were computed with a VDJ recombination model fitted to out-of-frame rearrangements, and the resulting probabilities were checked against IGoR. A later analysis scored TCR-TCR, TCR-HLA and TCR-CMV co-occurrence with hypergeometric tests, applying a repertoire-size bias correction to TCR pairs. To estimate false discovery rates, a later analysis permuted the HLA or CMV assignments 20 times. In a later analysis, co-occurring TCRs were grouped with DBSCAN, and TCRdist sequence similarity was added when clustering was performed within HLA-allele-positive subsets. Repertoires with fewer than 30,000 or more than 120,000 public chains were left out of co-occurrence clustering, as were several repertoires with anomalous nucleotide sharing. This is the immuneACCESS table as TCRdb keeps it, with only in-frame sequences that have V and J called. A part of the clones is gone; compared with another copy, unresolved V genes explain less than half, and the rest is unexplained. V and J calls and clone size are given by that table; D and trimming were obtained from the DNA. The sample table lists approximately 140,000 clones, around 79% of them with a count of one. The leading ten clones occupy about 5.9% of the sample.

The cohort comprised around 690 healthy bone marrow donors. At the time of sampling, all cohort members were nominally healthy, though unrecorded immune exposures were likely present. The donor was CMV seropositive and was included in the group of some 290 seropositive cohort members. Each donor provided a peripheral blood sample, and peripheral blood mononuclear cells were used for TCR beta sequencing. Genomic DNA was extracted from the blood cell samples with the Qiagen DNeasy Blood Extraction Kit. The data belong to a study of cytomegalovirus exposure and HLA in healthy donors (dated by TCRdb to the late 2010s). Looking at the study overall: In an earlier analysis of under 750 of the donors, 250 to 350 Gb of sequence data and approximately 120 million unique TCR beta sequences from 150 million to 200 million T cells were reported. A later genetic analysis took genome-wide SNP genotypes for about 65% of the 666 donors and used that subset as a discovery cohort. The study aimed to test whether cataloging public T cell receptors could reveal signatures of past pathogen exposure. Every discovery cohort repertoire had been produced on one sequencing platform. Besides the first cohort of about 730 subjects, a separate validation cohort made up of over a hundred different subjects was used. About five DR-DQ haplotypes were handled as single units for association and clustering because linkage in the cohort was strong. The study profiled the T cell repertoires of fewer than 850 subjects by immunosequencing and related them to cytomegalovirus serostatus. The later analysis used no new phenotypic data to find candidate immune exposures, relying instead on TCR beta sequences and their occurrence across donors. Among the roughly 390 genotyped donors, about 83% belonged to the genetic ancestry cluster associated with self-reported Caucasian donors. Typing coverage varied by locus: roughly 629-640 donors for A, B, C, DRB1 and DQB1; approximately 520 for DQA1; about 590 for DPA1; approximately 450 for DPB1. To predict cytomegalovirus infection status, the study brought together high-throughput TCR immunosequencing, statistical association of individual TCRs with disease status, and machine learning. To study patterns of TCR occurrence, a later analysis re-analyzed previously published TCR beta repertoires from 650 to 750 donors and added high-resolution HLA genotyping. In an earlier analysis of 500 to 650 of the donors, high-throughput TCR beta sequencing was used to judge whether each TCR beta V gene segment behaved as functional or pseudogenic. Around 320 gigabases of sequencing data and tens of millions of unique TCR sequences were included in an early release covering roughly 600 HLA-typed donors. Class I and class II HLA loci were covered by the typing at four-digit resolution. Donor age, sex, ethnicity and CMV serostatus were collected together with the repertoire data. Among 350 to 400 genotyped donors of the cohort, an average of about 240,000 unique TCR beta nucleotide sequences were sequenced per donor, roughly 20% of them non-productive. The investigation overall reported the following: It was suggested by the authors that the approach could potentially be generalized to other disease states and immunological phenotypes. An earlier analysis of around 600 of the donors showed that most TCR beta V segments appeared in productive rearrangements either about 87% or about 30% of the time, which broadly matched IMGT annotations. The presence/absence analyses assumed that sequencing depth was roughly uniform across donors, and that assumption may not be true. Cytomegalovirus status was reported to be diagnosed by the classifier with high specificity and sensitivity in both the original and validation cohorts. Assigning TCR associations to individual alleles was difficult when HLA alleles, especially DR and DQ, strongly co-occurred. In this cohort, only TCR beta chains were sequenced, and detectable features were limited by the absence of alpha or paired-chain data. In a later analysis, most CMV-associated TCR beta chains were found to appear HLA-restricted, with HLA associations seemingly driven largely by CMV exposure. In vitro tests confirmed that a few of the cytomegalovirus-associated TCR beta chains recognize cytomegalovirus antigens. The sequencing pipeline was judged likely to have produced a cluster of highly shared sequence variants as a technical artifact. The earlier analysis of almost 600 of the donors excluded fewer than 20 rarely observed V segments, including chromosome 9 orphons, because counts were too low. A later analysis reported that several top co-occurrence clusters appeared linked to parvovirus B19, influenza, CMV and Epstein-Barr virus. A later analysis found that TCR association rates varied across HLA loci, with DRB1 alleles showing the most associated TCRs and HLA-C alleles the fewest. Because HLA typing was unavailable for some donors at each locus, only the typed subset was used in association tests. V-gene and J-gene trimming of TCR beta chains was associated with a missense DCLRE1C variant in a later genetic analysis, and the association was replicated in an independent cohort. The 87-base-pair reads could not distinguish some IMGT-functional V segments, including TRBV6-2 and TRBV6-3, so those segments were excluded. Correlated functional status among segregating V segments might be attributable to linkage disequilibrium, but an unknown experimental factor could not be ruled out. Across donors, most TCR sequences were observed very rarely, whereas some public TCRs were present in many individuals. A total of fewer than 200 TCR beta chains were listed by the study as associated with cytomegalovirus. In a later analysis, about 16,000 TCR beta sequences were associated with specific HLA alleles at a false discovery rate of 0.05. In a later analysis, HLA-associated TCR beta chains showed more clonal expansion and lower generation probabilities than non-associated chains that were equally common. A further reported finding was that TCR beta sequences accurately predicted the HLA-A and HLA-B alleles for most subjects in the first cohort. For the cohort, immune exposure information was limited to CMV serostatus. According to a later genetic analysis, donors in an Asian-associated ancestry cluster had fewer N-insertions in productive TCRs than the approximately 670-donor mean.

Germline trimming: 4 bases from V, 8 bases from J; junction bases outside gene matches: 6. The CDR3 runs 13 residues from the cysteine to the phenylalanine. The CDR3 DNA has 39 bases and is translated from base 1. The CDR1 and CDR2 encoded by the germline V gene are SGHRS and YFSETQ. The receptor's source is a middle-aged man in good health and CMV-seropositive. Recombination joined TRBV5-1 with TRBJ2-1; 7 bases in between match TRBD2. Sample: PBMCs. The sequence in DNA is TGCGCCAGCAGCGTGACTAGCAGGGATGAGCAGTTCTTC. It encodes CASSVTSRDEQFF.